The entry that follows covers one T cell receptor beta chain sequence. Its antigen is not known. This sample is drawn from a study of cytomegalovirus exposure and HLA in healthy donors. Study results and caveats: Altogether, some 170 TCR beta chains were recorded as cytomegalovirus-associated.

Sequencing was performed with immunoSEQ multiplex PCR; in TCRdb, only in-frame clones are kept and a portion is missing. The sample carries 150,000 to 200,000 clones, around nine tenths recorded once. V lost 5 bases and J 6 bases, leaving 14 bases between the germline ends. The CDR3 extends over 13 amino acids. Germline CDR1 LNHDA, CDR2 SQIVND (reference sequence). Separation from the roughly 670-subject first cohort characterized the roughly 130-subject validation cohort, to which the donors belonged. Sequences were obtained from PBMCs. This TCR derives from a man between 25 and 39 years old in good health and CMV-seropositive. V gene TRBV19 combines with J gene TRBJ2-7; maybe TRBD1 (6 bases). The CDR3 reads CASSLGQGGEQYF. The DNA for the CDR3 is TGTGCCAGTAGTTTGGGCCAAGGGGGCGAGCAGTACTTC.